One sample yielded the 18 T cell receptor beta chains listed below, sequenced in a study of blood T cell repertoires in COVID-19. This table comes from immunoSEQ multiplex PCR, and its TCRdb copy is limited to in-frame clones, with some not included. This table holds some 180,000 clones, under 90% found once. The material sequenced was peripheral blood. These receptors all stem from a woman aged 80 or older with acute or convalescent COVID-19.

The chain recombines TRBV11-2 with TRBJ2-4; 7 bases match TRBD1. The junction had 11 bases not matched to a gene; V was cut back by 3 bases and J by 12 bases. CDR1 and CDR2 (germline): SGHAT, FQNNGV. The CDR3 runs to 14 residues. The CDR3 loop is CASSFVTGPRTQYF. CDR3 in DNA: TGTGCCAGCAGCTTCGTGACAGGGCCTAGAACTCAGTACTTC.

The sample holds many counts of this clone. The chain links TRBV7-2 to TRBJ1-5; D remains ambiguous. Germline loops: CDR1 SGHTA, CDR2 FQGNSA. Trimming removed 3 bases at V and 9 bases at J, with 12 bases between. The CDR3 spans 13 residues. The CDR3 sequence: CASSFREGLPQHF. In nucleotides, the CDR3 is TGTGCCAGCAGCTTCCGGGAAGGCTTGCCCCAGCATTTT.

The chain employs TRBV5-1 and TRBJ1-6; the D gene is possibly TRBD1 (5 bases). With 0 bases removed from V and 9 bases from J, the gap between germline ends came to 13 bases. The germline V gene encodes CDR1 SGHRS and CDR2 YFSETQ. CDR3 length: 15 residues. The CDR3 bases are TGCGCCAGCAGCTTGGAGACAGTTCTCGGTTCACCCCTCCACTTT. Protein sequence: CASSLETVLGSPLHF.

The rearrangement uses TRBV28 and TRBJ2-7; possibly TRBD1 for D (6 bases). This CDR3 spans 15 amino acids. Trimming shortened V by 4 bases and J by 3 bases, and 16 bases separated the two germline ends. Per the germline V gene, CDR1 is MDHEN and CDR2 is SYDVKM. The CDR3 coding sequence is TGTGCCAGCAGTTCCGTCTCTCAGGGGTACTACGAGCAGTACTTC. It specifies CASSSVSQGYYEQYF.

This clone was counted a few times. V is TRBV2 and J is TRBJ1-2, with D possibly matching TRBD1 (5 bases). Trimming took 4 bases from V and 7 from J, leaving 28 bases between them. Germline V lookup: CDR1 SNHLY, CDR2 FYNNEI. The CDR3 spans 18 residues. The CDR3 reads CASSVLRGREEVSSGYTF. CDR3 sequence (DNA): TGTGCCAGCAGTGTGCTGAGGGGCAGGGAGGAAGTTAGTAGTGGCTACACCTTC.

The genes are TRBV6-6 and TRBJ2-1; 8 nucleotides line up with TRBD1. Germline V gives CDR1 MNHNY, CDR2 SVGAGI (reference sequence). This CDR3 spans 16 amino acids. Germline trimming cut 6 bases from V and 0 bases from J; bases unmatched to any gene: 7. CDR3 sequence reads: CASRQTGVSSYNEQFF. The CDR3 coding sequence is TGTGCCAGCAGACAGACAGGGGTGAGCTCCTACAATGAGCAGTTCTTC.

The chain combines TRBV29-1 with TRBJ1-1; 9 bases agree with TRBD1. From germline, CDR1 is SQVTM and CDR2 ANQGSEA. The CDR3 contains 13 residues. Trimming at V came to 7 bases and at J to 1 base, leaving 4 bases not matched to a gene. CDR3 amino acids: CSAVQGANTEAFF. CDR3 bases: TGCAGCGCCGTACAGGGGGCGAACACTGAAGCTTTCTTT.

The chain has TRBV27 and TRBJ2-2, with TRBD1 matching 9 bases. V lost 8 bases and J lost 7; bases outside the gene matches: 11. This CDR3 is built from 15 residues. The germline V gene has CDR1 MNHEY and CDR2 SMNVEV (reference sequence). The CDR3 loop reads CASQGNRGLSGELFF. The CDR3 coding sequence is TGTGCCAGCCAAGGAAACAGGGGGCTCAGCGGGGAGCTGTTTTTT.

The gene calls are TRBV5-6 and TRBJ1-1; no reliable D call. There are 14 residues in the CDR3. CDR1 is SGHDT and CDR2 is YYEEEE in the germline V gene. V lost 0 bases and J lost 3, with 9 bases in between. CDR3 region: CASSLVLPDTEAFF. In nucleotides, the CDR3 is TGTGCCAGCAGCTTGGTCCTTCCGGACACTGAAGCTTTCTTT. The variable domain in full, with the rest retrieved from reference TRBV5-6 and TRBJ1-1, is DAGVTQSPTHLIKTRGQQVTLRCSPKSGHDTVSWYQQALGQGPQFIFQYYEEEERQRGNFPDRFSGHQFPNYSSELNVNALLLGDSALYLCASSLVLPDTEAFFGQGTRLTVV.

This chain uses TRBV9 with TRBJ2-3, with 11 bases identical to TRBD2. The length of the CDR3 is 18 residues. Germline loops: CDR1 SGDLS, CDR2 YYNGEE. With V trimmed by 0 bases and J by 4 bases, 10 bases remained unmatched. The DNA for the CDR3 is TGTGCCAGCAGCGTAGCTCCCCTAGCGGGAGGTGTGGCAGATACGCAGTATTTT. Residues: CASSVAPLAGGVADTQYF.

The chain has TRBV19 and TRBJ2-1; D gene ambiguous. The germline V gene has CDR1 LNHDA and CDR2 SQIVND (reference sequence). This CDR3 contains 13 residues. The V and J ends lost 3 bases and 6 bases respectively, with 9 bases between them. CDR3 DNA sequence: TGTGCCAGTAGTATCTTAAACATCAATGAGCAGTTCTTC. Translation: CASSILNINEQFF.

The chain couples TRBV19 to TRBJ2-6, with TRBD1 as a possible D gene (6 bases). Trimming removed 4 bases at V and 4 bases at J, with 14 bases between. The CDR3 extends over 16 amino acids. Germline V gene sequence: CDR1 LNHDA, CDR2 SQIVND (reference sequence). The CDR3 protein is CASSSAGARGANVLTF. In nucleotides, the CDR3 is TGTGCCAGTAGTAGTGCAGGGGCGCGGGGGGCCAACGTCCTGACTTTC.

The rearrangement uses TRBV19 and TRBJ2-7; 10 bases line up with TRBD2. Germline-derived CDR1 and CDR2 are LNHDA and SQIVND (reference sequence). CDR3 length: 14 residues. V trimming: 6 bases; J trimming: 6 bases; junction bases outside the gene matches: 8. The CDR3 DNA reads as TGTGCCAGTAGGGCCCTAGCGGGAGCGAGCGAGCAGTACTTC. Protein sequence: CASRALAGASEQYF.

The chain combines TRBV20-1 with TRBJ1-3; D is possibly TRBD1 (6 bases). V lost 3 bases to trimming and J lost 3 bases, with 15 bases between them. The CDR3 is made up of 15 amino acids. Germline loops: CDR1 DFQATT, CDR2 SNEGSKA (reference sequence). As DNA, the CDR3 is TGCAGTGCTAGTCTCCCGGGGGGCGGTGGAAACACCATATATTTT. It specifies CSASLPGGGGNTIYF.

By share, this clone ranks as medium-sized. The CDR3 DNA is TGCAGCGTTGGTGGCAGGGGCGGGGAGACCCAGTACTTC. Amino acid sequence: CSVGGRGGETQYF. J is TRBJ2-5 and V is TRBV29-1; D is possibly TRBD1 (6 bases). Trimming removed 4 bases from V and 5 bases from J, with 14 bases in between. CDR3 size: 13 residues. Germline V gene sequence: CDR1 SQVTM, CDR2 ANQGSEA.

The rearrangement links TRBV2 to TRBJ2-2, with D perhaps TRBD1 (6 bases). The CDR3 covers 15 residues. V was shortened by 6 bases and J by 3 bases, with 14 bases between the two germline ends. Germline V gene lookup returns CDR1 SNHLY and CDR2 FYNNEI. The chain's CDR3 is CASRGSAGDTGELFF. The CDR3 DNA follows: TGTGCCAGCAGGGGGTCGGCAGGGGACACCGGGGAGCTGTTTTTT.

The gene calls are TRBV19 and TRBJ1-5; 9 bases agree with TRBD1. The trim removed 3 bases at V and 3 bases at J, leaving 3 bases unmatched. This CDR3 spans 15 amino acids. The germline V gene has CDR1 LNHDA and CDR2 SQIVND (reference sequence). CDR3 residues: CASSMGTGYNQPQHF. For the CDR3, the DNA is TGTGCCAGTAGTATGGGGACAGGGTACAATCAGCCCCAGCATTTT.

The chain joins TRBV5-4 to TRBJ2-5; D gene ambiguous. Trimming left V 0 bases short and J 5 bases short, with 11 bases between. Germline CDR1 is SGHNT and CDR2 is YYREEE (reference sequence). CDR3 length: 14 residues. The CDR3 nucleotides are TGTGCCAGCAGCTTGGATGGCTTCGGGGAGACCCAGTACTTC. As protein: CASSLDGFGETQYF. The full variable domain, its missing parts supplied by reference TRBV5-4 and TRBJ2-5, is ETGVTQSPTHLIKTRGQQVTLRCSSQSGHNTVSWYQQALGQGPQFIFQYYREEENGRGNFPPRFSGLQFPNYSSELNVNALELDDSALYLCASSLDGFGETQYFGPGTRLLVL.